This T cell receptor (beta chain) was obtained from a study of blood T cells in healthy people across ages. Whole-study findings and limits: Long-lived donors had more naive CD4+ cells and higher diversity than aged donors. Strong correlation linked observed beta diversity and percent naive T cells.

Using a J-beta primer mix together with a sample-barcoded 5' primer, a second PCR was run for roughly 7 to 12 cycles. TCRdb reprocessed the 5' RACE reads via MiXCR and lists one record per CDR3 protein. This sample has around 800,000 distinct CDR3 sequences, with around two fifths found just once. This clonotype was seen a few times. The antigen is not known. Approximately 9.6 milliliters of peripheral blood were drawn from each donor into EDTA-treated tubes. The CDR3 length is 14 residues. V gave up 2 bases and J gave up 4 bases, with 11 bases separating them. Germline loops: CDR1 LGHNA, CDR2 YSLEER. The TCR originated in a man between 60 and 70 years old in good health. The gene calls are TRBV4-3 and TRBJ1-2; a possible D gene is TRBD1 (6 bases). The sequencing sample was made of blood. The CDR3 loop is CASSQMWGLYGYTF. The CDR3, as DNA: TGCGCCAGCAGCCAAATGTGGGGGCTCTATGGCTACACCTTC.